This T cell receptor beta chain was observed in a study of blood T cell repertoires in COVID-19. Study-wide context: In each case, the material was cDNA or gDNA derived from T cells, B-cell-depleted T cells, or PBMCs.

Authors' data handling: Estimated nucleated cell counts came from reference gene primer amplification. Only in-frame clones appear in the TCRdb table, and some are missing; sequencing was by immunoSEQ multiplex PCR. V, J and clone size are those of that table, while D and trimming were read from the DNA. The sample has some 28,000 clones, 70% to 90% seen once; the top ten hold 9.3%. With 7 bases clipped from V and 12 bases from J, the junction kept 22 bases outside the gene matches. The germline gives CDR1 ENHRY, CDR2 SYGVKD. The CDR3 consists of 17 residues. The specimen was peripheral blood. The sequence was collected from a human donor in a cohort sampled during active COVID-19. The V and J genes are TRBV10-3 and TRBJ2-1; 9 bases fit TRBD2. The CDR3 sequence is CAITNEVPAAGGIGQFF. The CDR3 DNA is TGTGCCATCACCAATGAAGTTCCGGCGGCGGGAGGGATTGGGCAGTTCTTC.